Detailed here is one T cell receptor (beta chain). Its antigen is still unknown. The source of the sample is a study of monozygotic twins with inflammatory bowel disease. Eight separate reactions for every sample produced the cDNA. The template-switching step introduced UMIs that carried a 6-nucleotide sample barcode. TCRdb reprocessed the 5' RACE reads and keeps a single row for each CDR3 protein, giving no DNA. The table for this sample gives about 330,000 distinct CDR3 sequences. Whole-study results and caveats: Patient repertoires may have gained variability from differing immunosuppressive treatments. Twins with IBD were found to have lower TCRbeta diversity (inverse Simpson) than healthy co-twins.

This CDR3 has 16 amino acids. The germline gives CDR1 MNHNS, CDR2 SASEGT. The rearrangement links TRBV6-1 to TRBJ2-6; TCRdb names TRBD1, which stays unverified in the absence of DNA. This TCR was sampled from a human donor with ulcerative colitis or Crohn's disease, or a healthy co-twin of an affected twin (not recorded which). The material sequenced was blood. The CDR3 protein is CASSGTGGTGANVLTF.